These 27 T cell receptor beta chains came from one sample sequenced in a study of CD8 T cells in ankylosing spondylitis. TCRdb reprocessed the 5' RACE reads via MiXCR and lists one record per CDR3 protein. The table records 500,000 to 650,000 distinct CDR3 sequences, approximately 5% of them present only once. General observations from the study: A TCR beta motif of 8 or 9 highly homologous variants appeared characteristic of ankylosing spondylitis blood.

No antigen has been identified for these receptors. The specimen sequenced was blood, either unsorted or a sorted T cell fraction (not recorded which). The receptor set was obtained from a male donor with ankylosing spondylitis.

The genes are TRBV20-1 and TRBJ1-5; the D is unclear. The CDR3 length is 14 residues. V was cut by 1 base and J by 3 bases, with 10 bases left in between. Per the germline V gene, CDR1 is DFQATT and CDR2 is SNEGSKA (reference sequence). CDR3 DNA sequence: TGCAGTGCTAGAGCCCCAGGCTCCAATCAGCCCCAGCATTTT. Translation gives CSARAPGSNQPQHF.

There are many counts of this clonotype. This chain joins TRBV6-2 or TRBV6-3 and TRBJ2-7; 11 bases line up with TRBD2. This CDR3 is 14 amino acids long. Germline V gene sequence: CDR1 MNHEY, CDR2 SVGEGT. J gave up 2 bases and V 6 bases, and 3 bases lay outside the gene matches. This CDR3 is CASRPLAGAYEQYF. The DNA for the CDR3 is TGTGCCAGCAGACCACTAGCGGGAGCCTACGAGCAGTACTTC.

This clonotype was counted a few times. CDR3 in amino acids: CASSPMGTSGDSDTQYF. The DNA for the CDR3 is TGCGCCAGCAGCCCGATGGGGACTAGCGGGGATTCAGATACGCAGTATTTT. The chain is built from TRBV5-1 and TRBJ2-3; 13 bases fit TRBD2. Germline V CDR1 and CDR2: SGHRS, YFSETQ. The V gene end was trimmed by 4 bases and the J gene end by 4 bases; junction bases not matched to a gene: 9. This CDR3 spans 17 amino acids. The full variable domain, rest sourced from reference TRBV5-1 and TRBJ2-3, is KAGVTQTPRYLIKTRGQQVTLSCSPISGHRSVSWYQQTPGQGLQFLFEYFSETQRNKGNFPGRFSGRQFSNSRSEMNVSTLELGDSALYLCASSPMGTSGDSDTQYFGPGTRLTVL.

Ten or more counts support this clonotype. V is TRBV28 and J is TRBJ2-7; D could derive from TRBD1 or TRBD2 (7 bases each). The V gene lost 5 bases and the J gene lost 5 bases, with 22 bases spanning the gap. Looked up from germline, CDR1 is MDHEN and CDR2 is SYDVKM. The CDR3 totals 16 residues. The CDR3 reads CASSRGGRGRFDEQYF. Here the CDR3 DNA reads TGTGCCAGCAGTAGGGGAGGGAGGGGGCGATTCGACGAGCAGTACTTC.

The chain joins TRBV5-1 to TRBJ2-2; D is possibly TRBD1 (6 bases). This CDR3 has 15 amino acids. V shed 4 bases and J shed 5 bases, with 15 bases lying between them. Germline CDR1 and CDR2: SGHRS and YFSETQ. CDR3 in amino acids: CASSPEGVGTGELFF. The CDR3 coding sequence is TGCGCCAGCAGCCCCGAGGGGGTTGGAACCGGGGAGCTGTTTTTT.

This clonotype was observed at least ten times. The chain has TRBV5-1 and TRBJ2-5, with 12 bases matching TRBD1. Germline V gene data show CDR1 as SGHRS and CDR2 as YFSETQ. Trimming at V came to 4 bases and at J to 6 bases, leaving 4 bases not matched to a gene. CDR3 length: 14 amino acids. The CDR3 bases are TGCGCCAGCAGCCCCGGGACAGGGGGCAAGACCCAGTACTTC. It is translated as CASSPGTGGKTQYF. Combining the CDR3 with reference TRBV5-1 and TRBJ2-5 gives the whole variable domain KAGVTQTPRYLIKTRGQQVTLSCSPISGHRSVSWYQQTPGQGLQFLFEYFSETQRNKGNFPGRFSGRQFSNSRSEMNVSTLELGDSALYLCASSPGTGGKTQYFGPGTRLLVL.

This clonotype was observed at least ten times. In DNA form, the CDR3 reads TGTGCCAGCAGTCTAATTCCGGGACGGTATAGCAATCAGCCCCAGCATTTT. Residues: CASSLIPGRYSNQPQHF. The chain joins TRBV28 to TRBJ1-5; possibly TRBD1 for D (5 bases). Germline loops: CDR1 MDHEN, CDR2 SYDVKM. The CDR3 loop spans 17 amino acids. Between the trimmed V and J ends, which lost 5 bases and 0 bases, there was a span of 17 bases.

This clonotype has a count of ten or more. V usage is TRBV18 and J usage is TRBJ1-1; D gene unclear. Trimming removed 10 bases from V and 3 bases from J, with 15 bases in between. From germline, CDR1 is KGHSH and CDR2 LQKENI. CDR3 length: 13 amino acids. The CDR3 reads CATGGVIDTEAFF. In nucleotides, the CDR3 is TGTGCCACCGGCGGGGTCATAGACACTGAAGCTTTCTTT.

This clonotype was recorded many times. The J gene is TRBJ2-3, the V gene TRBV27, with 10 nucleotides matching TRBD2. Germline V gene lookup returns CDR1 MNHEY and CDR2 SMNVEV (reference sequence). The CDR3 loop spans 17 amino acids. The trim removed 10 bases at V and 0 bases at J, leaving 13 bases unmatched. The CDR3 is CATNHLRTSGSTDTQYF. DNA of the CDR3: TGTGCCACCAACCATTTACGGACTAGCGGAAGCACAGATACGCAGTATTTT.

Many counts were recorded for this clonotype. V gene TRBV15 combines with J gene TRBJ2-1, with TRBD2 identical over 7 bases. The CDR3 runs 15 residues. With V trimmed by 3 bases and J by 2 bases, 4 bases remained unmatched. Germline assignment: CDR1 LNHNV and CDR2 YYDKDF (reference sequence). The CDR3 loop reads CATSRERGPYNEQFF. In DNA, the CDR3 is TGTGCCACCAGCAGGGAGCGGGGACCCTACAATGAGCAGTTCTTC.

This clonotype was detected many times. This chain links TRBV12-3 or TRBV12-4 with TRBJ2-1; TRBD1 might be the D (6 bases). Trimming removed 1 base from V and 4 bases from J, with 11 bases in between. The CDR3 sequence is 15 residues long. CDR3 nucleotides: TGTGCCAGCAGTTTAGGGGGGCCCCTTTACAATGAGCAGTTCTTC. Translated, it gives CASSLGGPLYNEQFF.

Many counts were recorded for this clonotype. The gene calls are TRBV28 and TRBJ1-2; D is ambiguous. The length of the CDR3 is 15 residues. Looked up from germline, CDR1 is MDHEN and CDR2 is SYDVKM. V was pared by 1 base and J by 2 bases, with 11 bases between. CDR3 sequence: CASSLYSGGNYGYTF. The CDR3 nucleotides read TGTGCCAGCAGTTTATATTCAGGAGGGAACTATGGCTACACCTTC.

Only one count was recorded for this clonotype. One base away lies a much larger clone, so this may be a sequencing read error. This chain links TRBV9 with TRBJ2-3, with D perhaps matching TRBD2 (6 bases). The CDR3 contains 16 residues. The V gene's germline CDR1 is SGDLS and CDR2 YYNGEE. CDR3 in DNA: TGTGCCAGCAGCTCAAGGGGAGGTTCTAGCACAGATGCGCAGTATTTT. Translating it yields CASSSRGGSSTDAQYF.

Only a few counts were recorded for this clonotype. The V call is TRBV6-5, the J call TRBJ2-5; TRBD1 or TRBD2 may be the D gene (5 bases each). The V end lost 0 bases, the J end lost 5 bases, and 19 bases lay between the germline ends. Germline values: CDR1 MNHEY, CDR2 SVGAGI. This CDR3 spans 17 amino acids. CDR3 residues: CASSYSGPGRAGETQYF. The DNA of the CDR3 is TGTGCCAGCAGTTACTCTGGCCCCGGCAGGGCGGGCGAGACCCAGTACTTC.

This clonotype was seen only a few times. The chain recombines TRBV20-1 with TRBJ2-7; D may be TRBD2 (5 bases). CDR1 is DFQATT and CDR2 is SNEGSKA in the germline V gene (reference sequence). Trimming removed 3 bases at V and 2 bases at J, with 14 bases between. The CDR3 spans 14 residues. The CDR3 sequence: CSARGVRRAYEQYF. The CDR3 DNA follows: TGCAGTGCTAGGGGAGTACGCAGAGCCTACGAGCAGTACTTC.

This clonotype was seen many times. The rearrangement joins TRBV10-3 to TRBJ2-5; 7 bases line up with TRBD2. The germline V gene has CDR1 ENHRY and CDR2 SYGVKD. The trim removed 2 bases at V and 2 bases at J, leaving 2 bases unmatched. CDR3 length: 14 amino acids. The CDR3 nucleotides are TGTGCCATCAGTGAGGCCGGGGGGCAAGAGACCCAGTACTTC. It codes for CAISEAGGQETQYF.

This clonotype came up many times. V is TRBV7-9 and J is TRBJ1-2; D may be TRBD1 (6 bases). CDR3 size: 15 residues. The germline V gene has CDR1 SEHNR and CDR2 FQNEAQ (reference sequence). Trimming cost V 4 bases and J 6 bases, with 18 bases left between them. CDR3 nucleotides: TGTGCCAGCAGCTCTAAGACAGGAGTTGTGGATGGCTACACCTTC. Residues: CASSSKTGVVDGYTF.

In its sample, this clonotype was seen many times. J is TRBJ2-7 and V is TRBV12-3 or TRBV12-4, with TRBD2 as a possible D gene (5 bases). The CDR3 runs 14 residues. The V gene lost 5 bases and the J gene lost 7 bases, with 18 bases spanning the gap. In DNA, the CDR3 is TGTGCCAGCAGTCCGGACTTTCCGTCCTTGGAGCAGTACTTC. It yields the protein CASSPDFPSLEQYF.

In its sample, this clonotype was seen many times. The chain is built from TRBV7-9 and TRBJ2-1; 8 nucleotides align to TRBD2. The CDR3 is 16 residues long. The V gene's germline CDR1 is SEHNR and CDR2 FQNEAQ (reference sequence). V was clipped by 4 bases and J by 0 bases; unmatched bases: 5. The CDR3 DNA follows: TGTGCCAGCAGCTCGGGGGGGGGAAGCTCCTACAATGAGCAGTTCTTC. Translating gives CASSSGGGSSYNEQFF.

This clonotype came up many times. The V and J genes are TRBV5-5 and TRBJ1-2; D gene ambiguous. Trimming pared 4 bases from V and 5 bases from J, leaving 9 bases between. The CDR3 loop spans 12 amino acids. The germline gives CDR1 SGHKS, CDR2 YYEKEE (reference sequence). The chain's CDR3 is CASSGQAYGYTF. The CDR3 coding sequence is TGTGCCAGCAGCGGCCAGGCTTATGGCTACACCTTC.

Ten or more counts support this clonotype. V is TRBV5-1 and J is TRBJ2-3, with a possible D match to TRBD1 (6 bases). The V end was cut by 2 bases, the J end by 1 base, with 8 bases between. Germline CDR1 reads SGHRS; CDR2 reads YFSETQ. This CDR3 spans 14 amino acids. The CDR3 region is CASSLRTGTDTQYF. CDR3 coding DNA: TGCGCCAGCAGCTTACGGACAGGCACAGATACGCAGTATTTT.

This clonotype occurred many times. The rearrangement uses TRBV10-3 and TRBJ1-3; the match to TRBD1 covers 7 bases. The CDR3 is 13 residues long. The germline V gene encodes CDR1 ENHRY and CDR2 SYGVKD. J lost 0 bases, V lost 8 bases, and 1 base had no gene match. The CDR3 nucleotides read TGTGCCATCGGACAGGACTCTGGAAACACCATATATTTT. Its protein is CAIGQDSGNTIYF.

This clonotype was picked up many times. CDR3 sequence (DNA): TGTGCCAGCGGGGGAGGCCCTAACTACGAGCAGTACTTC. Its protein is CASGGGPNYEQYF. The chain has TRBV27 and TRBJ2-7; possibly TRBD2 for D (6 bases). V was cut by 8 bases and J by 3 bases, with 14 bases left in between. CDR3 length: 13 amino acids. Germline V gives CDR1 MNHEY, CDR2 SMNVEV (reference sequence).

This clonotype has a count of ten or more. J is TRBJ2-2 and V is TRBV4-3; perhaps TRBD1 as D (6 bases). V was cut by 4 bases and J by 5 bases, with 20 bases left in between. CDR1 is LGHNA and CDR2 is YSLEER in the germline V gene. The CDR3 length is 17 residues. The CDR3 DNA sequence: TGCGCCAGCAGCCGGAGATTAGACAGGATAGGTACCGGGGAGCTGTTTTTT. It specifies CASSRRLDRIGTGELFF.

A note on this clonotype: A junction boundary mismatches the germline segment, possibly from a read error. The chain couples TRBV7-7 to TRBJ2-1, with D uncertain. The CDR3 contains 13 residues. CDR1 SSHAT and CDR2 FNYEAQ come from the germline V gene (reference sequence). In DNA, the CDR3 is TGTGCTAGCAGCTTAGAACTCTACAATGAGCAGTTCTTC. This sequence encodes CASSLELYNEQFF. Combining the CDR3 with reference TRBV7-7 and TRBJ2-1 gives the whole variable domain GAGVSQSPRYKVTKRGQDVTLRCDPISSHATLYWYQQALGQGPEFLTYFNYEAQPDKSGLPSDRFSAERPEGSISTLTIQRTEQRDSAMYRCASSLELYNEQFFGPGTRLTVL.

This clonotype occurred many times. CDR3 DNA: TGTGCCAGCAGCTTGTCCCCCGGGGTCCCCGGGGAGCTGTTTTTT. It translates to CASSLSPGVPGELFF. J is TRBJ2-2 and V is TRBV5-6; weak D call: TRBD2 (5 bases). The V gene's germline CDR1 is SGHDT and CDR2 YYEEEE. The length of the CDR3 is 15 residues. Trimming removed 1 base at V and 6 bases at J, with 13 bases between. Together with reference TRBV5-6 and TRBJ2-2, the CDR3 gives the full variable domain: DAGVTQSPTHLIKTRGQQVTLRCSPKSGHDTVSWYQQALGQGPQFIFQYYEEEERQRGNFPDRFSGHQFPNYSSELNVNALLLGDSALYLCASSLSPGVPGELFFGEGSRLTVL.

This clonotype was seen at least ten times. This chain links TRBV12-3 or TRBV12-4 with TRBJ1-1; TRBD1 matches 12 bases. V lost 6 bases, J lost 5 bases, and 7 bases stayed unmatched. The CDR3 sequence is 15 residues long. DNA of the CDR3: TGTGCCAGCAGCCGGGACAGGGGGCGCAGGACTGAAGCTTTCTTT. Amino acid sequence: CASSRDRGRRTEAFF.